Listed below are T cell receptor beta chains from one sample, sequenced in a study of blood T cell repertoires in COVID-19. Profiled with immunoSEQ multiplex PCR; TCRdb holds only in-frame clones, not every one. The table records over 200,000 clones, roughly nine tenths of them present only once. Sample: peripheral blood. The receptors here all came from a man aged 35-49 years with active or convalescent COVID-19. The CDR3 runs from the conserved cysteine through the conserved F or W. Fields, in order: CDR3 protein, CDR3 DNA, V gene, J gene, D gene, clone size. The D gene is left open where the match is weak. The size of a clone is reported for some rows only, either as once, few or many, or as a class for expanded clones.

cdr3_aa: CASSPGRVEETQYF; cdr3_nt: TGCGCCAGCAGCCCGGGAAGGGTAGAAGAGACCCAGTACTTC; v_call: TRBV5-1; j_call: TRBJ2-5; d_call: NA; clone_size: NA
cdr3_aa: CASSPSRGNTIYF; cdr3_nt: TGTGCCAGTAGCCCCTCTAGGGGAAACACCATATATTTT; v_call: TRBV19; j_call: TRBJ1-3; d_call: NA; clone_size: few
cdr3_aa: CASSELLAGRTDTQYF; cdr3_nt: TGTGCCAGCAGTGAATTACTAGCGGGTAGGACAGATACGCAGTATTTT; v_call: TRBV25-1; j_call: TRBJ2-3; d_call: TRBD2; clone_size: NA
cdr3_aa: CASTPTGGVTEAFF; cdr3_nt: TGTGCCAGCACCCCGACAGGGGGGGTCACTGAAGCTTTCTTT; v_call: TRBV5-5; j_call: TRBJ1-1; d_call: TRBD1; clone_size: NA
cdr3_aa: CASSIDTGFGGYTF; cdr3_nt: TGTGCCAGTAGTATAGATACAGGGTTTGGAGGCTACACCTTC; v_call: TRBV19; j_call: TRBJ1-2; d_call: NA; clone_size: NA
cdr3_aa: CASSQDLGRGNYGYTF; cdr3_nt: TGTGCCAGCAGCCAAGATCTTGGCAGGGGGAACTATGGCTACACCTTC; v_call: TRBV3-1/TRBV3-2; j_call: TRBJ1-2; d_call: TRBD1; clone_size: few
cdr3_aa: CASSQGQGDITEAFF; cdr3_nt: TGTGCCAGCAGCCAAGGACAGGGGGACATCACTGAAGCTTTCTTT; v_call: TRBV3-1/TRBV3-2; j_call: TRBJ1-1; d_call: TRBD1; clone_size: NA
cdr3_aa: CASSSTSGYYNEQFF; cdr3_nt: TGTGCCAGCAGCTCTACTAGCGGGTACTACAATGAGCAGTTCTTC; v_call: TRBV9; j_call: TRBJ2-1; d_call: TRBD2; clone_size: NA
cdr3_aa: CASSQQGYSNQPQHF; cdr3_nt: TGCGCCAGCAGCCAACAGGGTTATAGCAATCAGCCCCAGCATTTT; v_call: TRBV4-1; j_call: TRBJ1-5; d_call: NA; clone_size: NA
cdr3_aa: CASSIGQGAWEQYF; cdr3_nt: TGTGCCAGTAGTATTGGACAGGGGGCTTGGGAGCAGTACTTC; v_call: TRBV19; j_call: TRBJ2-7; d_call: TRBD1; clone_size: NA
cdr3_aa: CASSQDALANEQFF; cdr3_nt: TGTGCCAGCAGCCAAGATGCCCTAGCGAATGAGCAGTTCTTC; v_call: TRBV4-2; j_call: TRBJ2-1; d_call: NA; clone_size: NA
cdr3_aa: CASSRTGLAEAFF; cdr3_nt: TGTGCCAGCAGCCGGACAGGGTTGGCTGAAGCTTTCTTT; v_call: TRBV11-2; j_call: TRBJ1-1; d_call: TRBD1; clone_size: NA
cdr3_aa: CASSARDRGRIDTQYF; cdr3_nt: TGTGCCAGCAGCGCCCGGGACAGGGGGAGGATAGATACGCAGTATTTT; v_call: TRBV9; j_call: TRBJ2-3; d_call: TRBD1; clone_size: NA
cdr3_aa: CASTLWTGEWETQYF; cdr3_nt: TGTGCCAGCACCCTCTGGACAGGGGAGTGGGAGACCCAGTACTTC; v_call: TRBV7-6; j_call: TRBJ2-5; d_call: TRBD1; clone_size: NA
cdr3_aa: CASSSGTGGFYGYTF; cdr3_nt: TGCGCCAGCAGCTCCGGGACAGGGGGGTTCTATGGCTACACCTTC; v_call: TRBV5-1; j_call: TRBJ1-2; d_call: TRBD1; clone_size: NA
cdr3_aa: CSVGTSGRFNEQFF; cdr3_nt: TGCAGCGTCGGGACTAGCGGGAGGTTCAATGAGCAGTTCTTC; v_call: TRBV29-1; j_call: TRBJ2-1; d_call: TRBD2; clone_size: NA
cdr3_aa: CASSVEWQFSGNTIYF; cdr3_nt: TGTGCCAGCAGCGTAGAGTGGCAGTTCTCTGGAAACACCATATATTTT; v_call: TRBV9; j_call: TRBJ1-3; d_call: NA; clone_size: NA
cdr3_aa: CASSWGGPSNEKLFF; cdr3_nt: TGTGCCAGCAGTTGGGGGGGTCCCTCTAATGAAAAACTGTTTTTT; v_call: TRBV28; j_call: TRBJ1-4; d_call: NA; clone_size: NA
cdr3_aa: CASSTPTTGNVGGYTF; cdr3_nt: TGTGCCAGTAGTACCCCAACGACAGGGAATGTCGGCGGCTACACCTTC; v_call: TRBV19; j_call: TRBJ1-2; d_call: TRBD1; clone_size: NA
cdr3_aa: CASSPPYSYEQYF; cdr3_nt: TGTGCCAGCTCACCACCGTACAGTTACGAGCAGTACTTC; v_call: TRBV18; j_call: TRBJ2-7; d_call: NA; clone_size: NA
cdr3_aa: CASSSGSSYNSPLHF; cdr3_nt: TGTGCCAGCAGCTCGGGAAGCTCCTATAATTCACCCCTCCACTTT; v_call: TRBV7-2; j_call: TRBJ1-6; d_call: NA; clone_size: NA
cdr3_aa: CASTRLDQYEQYF; cdr3_nt: TGCGCCAGCACCCGACTAGATCAGTACGAGCAGTACTTC; v_call: TRBV5-1; j_call: TRBJ2-7; d_call: NA; clone_size: NA
cdr3_aa: CASSQGLSNTGELFF; cdr3_nt: TGTGCCAGCAGCCAGGGACTCTCGAACACCGGGGAGCTGTTTTTT; v_call: TRBV6-5; j_call: TRBJ2-2; d_call: NA; clone_size: NA
cdr3_aa: CASSPDSNYGYTF; cdr3_nt: TGTGCCAGCAGCCCGGACAGTAACTATGGCTACACCTTC; v_call: TRBV7-8; j_call: TRBJ1-2; d_call: NA; clone_size: few
cdr3_aa: CATSDNPPTGGDGNTIYF; cdr3_nt: TGTGCCACCAGTGATAATCCCCCAACAGGGGGCGATGGAAACACCATATATTTT; v_call: TRBV24-1; j_call: TRBJ1-3; d_call: TRBD1; clone_size: once
cdr3_aa: CASREGLTEAFF; cdr3_nt: TGTGCCAGTAGGGAGGGTCTCACTGAAGCTTTCTTT; v_call: TRBV6-5; j_call: TRBJ1-1; d_call: NA; clone_size: NA
cdr3_aa: CASSPLEGINTEAFF; cdr3_nt: TGTGCCAGCTCACCCCTCGAGGGAATAAACACTGAAGCTTTCTTT; v_call: TRBV18; j_call: TRBJ1-1; d_call: NA; clone_size: NA
cdr3_aa: CASSETSGRETQYF; cdr3_nt: TGCGCCAGCAGTGAGACTAGCGGGAGGGAGACCCAGTACTTC; v_call: TRBV10-2; j_call: TRBJ2-5; d_call: TRBD2; clone_size: NA
cdr3_aa: CASSYSGTDYNEQFF; cdr3_nt: TGCGCCAGCAGCTATAGCGGGACAGATTACAATGAGCAGTTCTTC; v_call: TRBV5-1; j_call: TRBJ2-1; d_call: NA; clone_size: NA
cdr3_aa: CASSFLAGAPTDTQYF; cdr3_nt: TGCGCCAGCAGCTTTCTAGCGGGGGCCCCCACAGATACGCAGTATTTT; v_call: TRBV5-1; j_call: TRBJ2-3; d_call: TRBD2; clone_size: NA
cdr3_aa: CASSGQGYQPQHF; cdr3_nt: TGTGCCAGCAGCGGACAGGGTTATCAGCCCCAGCATTTT; v_call: TRBV12-3/TRBV12-4; j_call: TRBJ1-5; d_call: TRBD1; clone_size: NA
cdr3_aa: CASSEPGLAGDEQYF; cdr3_nt: TGTGCCAGCAGTGAGCCGGGACTAGCGGGAGACGAGCAGTACTTC; v_call: TRBV6-1; j_call: TRBJ2-7; d_call: TRBD2; clone_size: NA
cdr3_aa: CSIRTGTNYGYTF; cdr3_nt: TGCAGCATCCGGACGGGAACTAACTATGGCTACACCTTC; v_call: TRBV29-1; j_call: TRBJ1-2; d_call: NA; clone_size: NA
cdr3_aa: CASSLPTGASGYTF; cdr3_nt: TGTGCCAGTAGTCTCCCGACAGGGGCGTCCGGCTACACCTTC; v_call: TRBV19; j_call: TRBJ1-2; d_call: TRBD1; clone_size: NA
cdr3_aa: CASSIMGAEQPQHF; cdr3_nt: TGTGCCAGTAGTATAATGGGGGCGGAGCAGCCCCAGCATTTT; v_call: TRBV19; j_call: TRBJ1-5; d_call: NA; clone_size: NA
cdr3_aa: CASSFQVQNTEAFF; cdr3_nt: TGTGCCAGCAGCTTTCAGGTCCAGAACACTGAAGCTTTCTTT; v_call: TRBV7-2; j_call: TRBJ1-1; d_call: NA; clone_size: NA
cdr3_aa: CAWSPEPRFEAFF; cdr3_nt: TGTGCCTGGAGTCCAGAGCCGAGGTTCGAAGCTTTCTTT; v_call: TRBV30; j_call: TRBJ1-1; d_call: NA; clone_size: NA
cdr3_aa: CASGQGDEQYF; cdr3_nt: TGTGCCAGTGGGCAGGGGGACGAGCAGTACTTC; v_call: TRBV19; j_call: TRBJ2-7; d_call: TRBD1; clone_size: NA
cdr3_aa: CASSPRPGQGSSYEQYF; cdr3_nt: TGTGCCAGCAGCCCACGTCCGGGACAGGGGAGCTCCTACGAGCAGTACTTC; v_call: TRBV5-4; j_call: TRBJ2-7; d_call: TRBD1; clone_size: NA
cdr3_aa: CASRHAGSPSYEQYF; cdr3_nt: TGTGCCAGCAGGCATGCGGGATCCCCCTCCTACGAGCAGTACTTC; v_call: TRBV28; j_call: TRBJ2-7; d_call: NA; clone_size: NA